What follows are 9 T cell receptor beta chains derived from one specimen sequenced in a study of T cells after somatic rescue of genetic block. Sequencing was performed with immunoSEQ multiplex PCR; in TCRdb, only in-frame clones are kept and a portion is missing. The table shows over 95,000 clones, with approximately 90% occurring only once. The sample consisted of peripheral blood mononuclear cells (PBMCs). All receptors come from a woman in her late teens or twenties.

The chain couples TRBV5-1 to TRBJ2-5; D remains unclear. Germline lookup yields CDR1 SGHRS and CDR2 YFSETQ. The CDR3 consists of 15 residues. The V end lost 0 bases, the J end lost 5 bases, and 14 bases lay between the germline ends. The CDR3 region has the DNA TGCGCCAGCAGCTTGGCGGTGGACCCCGGGGAGACCCAGTACTTC. Its protein product is CASSLAVDPGETQYF.

CDR3: CASSLAHRGGQGYTF. Written as DNA, the CDR3 is TGTGCCAGCAGCTTAGCTCACAGAGGGGGCCAAGGCTACACCTTC. The chain is built from TRBV11-3 and TRBJ1-2; 7 nucleotides line up with TRBD1. In germline, CDR1 is SGHNT, CDR2 YENEEA. The CDR3 sequence is 15 residues long. The V and J ends lost 1 base and 8 bases, in that order; junction bases with no gene match: 10.

This sequence joins TRBV9 and TRBJ1-6; 10 positions agree with TRBD1. Germline lookup yields CDR1 SGDLS and CDR2 YYNGEE. J was trimmed by 9 bases and V by 0 bases; bases with no gene match: 3. This CDR3 is 15 amino acids long. CDR3: CASSVGGTGVSPLHF. CDR3 in DNA: TGTGCCAGCAGCGTAGGAGGGACAGGGGTTTCACCCCTCCACTTT.

The chain combines TRBV7-2 with TRBJ2-3, with 10 positions matching TRBD1. Unmatched junction bases numbered 9, after V lost 4 bases and J lost 5 bases. The CDR3 runs 16 residues. Germline loops: CDR1 SGHTA, CDR2 FQGNSA. This CDR3 is CASSSRSGTGVDTQYF. CDR3 DNA: TGTGCCAGCAGCTCGCGATCCGGGACAGGGGTAGATACGCAGTATTTT.

Only a few counts were recorded for this clone. This chain links TRBV30 with TRBJ1-1; D is uncertain. Germline CDR1 is GTSNPN and CDR2 is SVGIG (reference sequence). With 3 bases removed from V and 5 bases from J, the gap between germline ends came to 16 bases. This CDR3 is 14 amino acids long. CDR3 DNA: TGTGCCTGGAGAGGGCCGGAACGTACTACTGAAGCTTTCTTT. Its protein product is CAWRGPERTTEAFF.

The rearrangement joins TRBV9 to TRBJ1-5; D is possibly TRBD1 (6 bases). Germline CDR1 SGDLS, CDR2 YYNGEE. There are 14 residues in the CDR3. V was cut by 3 bases and J by 1 base, with 8 bases left in between. CDR3 in DNA: TGTGCCAGCAGCGAGGGGGGGAGCAATCAGCCCCAGCATTTT. This gives the protein CASSEGGSNQPQHF.

The J gene is TRBJ2-2, the V gene TRBV5-6, with D perhaps TRBD1 (7 bases). This CDR3 has 15 amino acids. Germline V CDR1 and CDR2: SGHDT, YYEEEE. V was trimmed by 5 bases and J by 9 bases, leaving 20 bases between them. The CDR3 sequence: CASSFYTQGGRELFF. For the CDR3, the DNA is TGTGCCAGCAGTTTTTATACCCAGGGGGGCCGGGAGCTGTTTTTT.

This clone was seen only once. V usage is TRBV7-9 and J usage is TRBJ2-1; perhaps TRBD2 as D (5 bases). The CDR3 is 15 amino acids. Between the trimmed V and J ends, which lost 2 bases and 8 bases, there was a span of 16 bases. Germline loops: CDR1 SEHNR, CDR2 FQNEAQ (reference sequence). CDR3 bases: TGTGCCAGCAGCTTAAGGAGGCAAGGAGGCGATGAGCAGTTCTTC. Translation gives CASSLRRQGGDEQFF.

This chain joins TRBV25-1 and TRBJ2-3; D is possibly TRBD1 (5 bases). CDR3 length: 17 residues. Germline V gene data show CDR1 as MGHDK and CDR2 as SYGVNS. The V gene lost 4 bases and the J gene lost 0 bases, with 17 bases spanning the gap. The CDR3 protein is CASSVVPGQGSTDTQYF. CDR3 bases: TGTGCCAGCAGTGTAGTCCCAGGGCAGGGAAGCACAGATACGCAGTATTTT. The full variable domain, with the rest looked up from reference TRBV25-1 and TRBJ2-3, is EADIYQTPRYLVIGTGKKITLECSQTMGHDKMYWYQQDPGMELHLIHYSYGVNSTEKGDLSSESTVSRIRTEHFPLTLESARPSHTSQYLCASSVVPGQGSTDTQYFGPGTRLTVL.